This TCR beta chain was sequenced for a study of blood T cell repertoires in COVID-19. Source study methods: By means of reference gene primer amplification, nucleated cell counts were estimated. The assay was immunoSEQ multiplex PCR, and TCRdb's table has in-frame clones only and misses some. V, J and clone size are taken as reported in that table, and D and trimming were inferred from the DNA itself. The repertoire includes approximately 74,000 clones, around 89% of them detected once, and roughly 1.2% sits in the top ten. CDR3 length equals 12 residues. Between the trimmed V and J ends, which lost 5 bases and 0 bases, there was a span of 3 bases. Germline lookup yields CDR1 ENHRY and CDR2 SYGVKD.

Sequences were obtained from peripheral blood. V is TRBV10-3 and J is TRBJ2-3; D gene unclear. This sequence originates from a woman aged 55 to 70 with acute or convalescent COVID-19. This CDR3 is CAISQSTDTQYF. CDR3 sequence (DNA): TGTGCCATCAGTCAGAGCACAGATACGCAGTATTTT.